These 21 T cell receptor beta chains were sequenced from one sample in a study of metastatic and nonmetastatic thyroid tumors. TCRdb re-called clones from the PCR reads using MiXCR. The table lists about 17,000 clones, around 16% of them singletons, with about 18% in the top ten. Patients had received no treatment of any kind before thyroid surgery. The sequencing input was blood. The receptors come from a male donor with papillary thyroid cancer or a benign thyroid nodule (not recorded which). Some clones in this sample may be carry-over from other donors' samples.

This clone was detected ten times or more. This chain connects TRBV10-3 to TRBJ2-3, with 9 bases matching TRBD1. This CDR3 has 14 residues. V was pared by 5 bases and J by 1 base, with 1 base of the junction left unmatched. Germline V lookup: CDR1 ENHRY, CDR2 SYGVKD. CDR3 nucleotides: TGTGCCATCAGTCGGACAGGGGGCACAGATACGCAGTATTTT. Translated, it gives CAISRTGGTDTQYF.

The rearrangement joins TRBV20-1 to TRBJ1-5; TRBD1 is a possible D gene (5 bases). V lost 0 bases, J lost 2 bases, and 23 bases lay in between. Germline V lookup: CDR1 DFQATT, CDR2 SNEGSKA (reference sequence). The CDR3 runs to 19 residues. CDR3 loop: CSARDPYGASARGNQPQHF. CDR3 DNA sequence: TGCAGTGCTAGAGACCCCTACGGGGCCAGTGCCCGGGGCAATCAGCCCCAGCATTTT.

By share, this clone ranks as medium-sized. The CDR3 sequence is CSASRYLAGTYRLYEAFF. The CDR3 region has the DNA TGCAGTGCTAGTCGCTATCTGGCCGGGACATACCGTCTATATGAAGCTTTCTTT. This chain joins TRBV20-1 and TRBJ1-1, with D perhaps matching TRBD1 (6 bases). V gave up 3 bases and J gave up 7 bases, with 30 bases separating them. The CDR3 loop spans 18 amino acids. Per the germline V gene, CDR1 is DFQATT and CDR2 is SNEGSKA (reference sequence).

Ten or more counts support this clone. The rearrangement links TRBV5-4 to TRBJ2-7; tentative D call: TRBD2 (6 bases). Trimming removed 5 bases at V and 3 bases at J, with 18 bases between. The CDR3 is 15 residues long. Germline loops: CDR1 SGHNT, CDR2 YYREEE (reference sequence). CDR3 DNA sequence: TGTGCCAGCAGTCATAACCCGCGGAGGGGCTACGAGCAGTACTTC. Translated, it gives CASSHNPRRGYEQYF.

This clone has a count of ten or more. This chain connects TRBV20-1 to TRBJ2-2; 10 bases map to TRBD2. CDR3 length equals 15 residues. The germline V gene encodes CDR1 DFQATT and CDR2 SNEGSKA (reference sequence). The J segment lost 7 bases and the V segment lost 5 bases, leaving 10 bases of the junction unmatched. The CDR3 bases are TGCAGTGCTGTCCGGAGACTAGCGGGTTACGGGGAGCTGTTTTTT. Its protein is CSAVRRLAGYGELFF.

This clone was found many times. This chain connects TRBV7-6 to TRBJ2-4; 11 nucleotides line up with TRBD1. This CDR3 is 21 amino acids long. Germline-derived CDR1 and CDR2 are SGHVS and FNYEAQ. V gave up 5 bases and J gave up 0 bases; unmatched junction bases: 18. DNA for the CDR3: TGTGCCAGCAGCAAAGGGGCTACCGGGACAGGGGGGCCTCTAGCCAAAAACATTCAGTACTTC. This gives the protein CASSKGATGTGGPLAKNIQYF.

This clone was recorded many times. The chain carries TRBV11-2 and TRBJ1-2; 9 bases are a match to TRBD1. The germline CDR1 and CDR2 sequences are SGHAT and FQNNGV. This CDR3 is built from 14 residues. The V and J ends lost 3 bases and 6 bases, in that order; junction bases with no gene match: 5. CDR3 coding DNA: TGTGCCAGCAGCTTTAACAGGGGGCCGGATGGCTACACCTTC. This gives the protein CASSFNRGPDGYTF.

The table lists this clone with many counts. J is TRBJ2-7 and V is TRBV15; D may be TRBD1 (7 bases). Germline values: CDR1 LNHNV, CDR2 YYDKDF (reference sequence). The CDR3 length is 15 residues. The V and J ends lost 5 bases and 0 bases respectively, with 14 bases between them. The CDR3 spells CATSRRGASSYEQYF. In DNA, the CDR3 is TGTGCCACCAGCCGCAGGGGGGCGAGCTCCTACGAGCAGTACTTC.

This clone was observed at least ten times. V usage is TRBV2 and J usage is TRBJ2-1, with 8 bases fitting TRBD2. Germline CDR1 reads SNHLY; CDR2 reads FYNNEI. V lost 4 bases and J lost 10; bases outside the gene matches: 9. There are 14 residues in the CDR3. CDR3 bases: TGTGCCAGCAGTGTACGGGAGGGCTACGGGGAGCAGTTCTTC. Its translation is CASSVREGYGEQFF.

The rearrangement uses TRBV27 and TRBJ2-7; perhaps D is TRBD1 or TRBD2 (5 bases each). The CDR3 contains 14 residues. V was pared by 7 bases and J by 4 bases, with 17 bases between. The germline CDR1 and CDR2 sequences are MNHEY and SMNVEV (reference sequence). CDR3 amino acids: CASILQGALYEQYF. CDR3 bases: TGTGCCAGCATTCTCCAGGGAGCCTTGTACGAGCAGTACTTC.

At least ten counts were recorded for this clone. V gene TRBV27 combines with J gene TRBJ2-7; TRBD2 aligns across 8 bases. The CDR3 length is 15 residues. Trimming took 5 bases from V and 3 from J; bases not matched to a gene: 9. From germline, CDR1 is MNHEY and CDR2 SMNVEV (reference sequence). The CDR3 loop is CASSPYTAGDYEQYF. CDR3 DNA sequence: TGTGCCAGCAGTCCCTACACAGCGGGAGACTACGAGCAGTACTTC.

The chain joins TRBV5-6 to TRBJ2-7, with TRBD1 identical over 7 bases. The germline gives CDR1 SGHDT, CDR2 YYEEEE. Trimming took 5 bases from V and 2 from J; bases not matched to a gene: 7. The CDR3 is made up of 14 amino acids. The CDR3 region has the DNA TGTGCCAGCAGTAATGACAGGGTACCCTACGAGCAGTACTTC. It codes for CASSNDRVPYEQYF.

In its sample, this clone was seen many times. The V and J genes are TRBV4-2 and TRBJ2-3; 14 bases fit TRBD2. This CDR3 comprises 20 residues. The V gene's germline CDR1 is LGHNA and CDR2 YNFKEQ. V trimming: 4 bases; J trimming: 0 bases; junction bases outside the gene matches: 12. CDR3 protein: CASSPGPGLAGDQSTDTQYF. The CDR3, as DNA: TGTGCCAGCAGCCCGGGCCCGGGACTAGCGGGAGATCAAAGCACAGATACGCAGTATTTT.

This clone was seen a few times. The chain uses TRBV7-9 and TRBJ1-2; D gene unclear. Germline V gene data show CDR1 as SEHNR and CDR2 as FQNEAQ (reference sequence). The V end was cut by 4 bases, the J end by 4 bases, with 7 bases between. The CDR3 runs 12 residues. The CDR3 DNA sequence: TGTGCCAGCAGCTCGAAGACCTATGGCTACACCTTC. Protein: CASSSKTYGYTF.

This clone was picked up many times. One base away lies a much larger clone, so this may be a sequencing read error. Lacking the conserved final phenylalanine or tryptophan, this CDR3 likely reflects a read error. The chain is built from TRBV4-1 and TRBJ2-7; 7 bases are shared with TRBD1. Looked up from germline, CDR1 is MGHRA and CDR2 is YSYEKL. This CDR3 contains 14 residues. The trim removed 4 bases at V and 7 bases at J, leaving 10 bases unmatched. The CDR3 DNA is TGCGCCAGCAGCCGCAGGGGGACCCTGGAGGAGCAGTACCTC. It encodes CASSRRGTLEEQYL.

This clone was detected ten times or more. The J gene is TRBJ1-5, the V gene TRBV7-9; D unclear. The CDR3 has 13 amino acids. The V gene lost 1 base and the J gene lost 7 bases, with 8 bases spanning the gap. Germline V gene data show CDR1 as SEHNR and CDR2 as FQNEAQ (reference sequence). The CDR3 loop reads CASSLGLEQPQHF. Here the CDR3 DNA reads TGTGCCAGCAGCTTAGGTCTTGAGCAGCCCCAGCATTTT.

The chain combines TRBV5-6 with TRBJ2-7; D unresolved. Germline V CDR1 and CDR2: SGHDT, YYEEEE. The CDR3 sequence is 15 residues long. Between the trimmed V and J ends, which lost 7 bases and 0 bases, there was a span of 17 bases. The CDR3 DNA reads TGTGCCAGCGAAGATGGTCGCGCGGCCTCCTACGAGCAGTACTTC. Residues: CASEDGRAASYEQYF.

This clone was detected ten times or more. This CDR3 is CAWSPPTGSGNTIYF. The CDR3 region has the DNA TGTGCCTGGAGTCCACCGACAGGCTCTGGAAACACCATATATTTT. The V and J genes are TRBV30 and TRBJ1-3; D might be TRBD1 (6 bases). The V and J ends lost 2 bases and 0 bases respectively, with 11 bases between them. The CDR3 is made up of 15 amino acids. Per germline, CDR1 GTSNPN and CDR2 SVGIG (reference sequence).

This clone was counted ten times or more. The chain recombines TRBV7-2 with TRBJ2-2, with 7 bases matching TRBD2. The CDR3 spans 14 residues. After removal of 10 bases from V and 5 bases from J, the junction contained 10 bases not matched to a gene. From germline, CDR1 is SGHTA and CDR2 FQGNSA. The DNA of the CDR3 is TGTGCCACCCTTAGGGAGGGTTGGACCGGGGAGCTGTTTTTT. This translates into CATLREGWTGELFF.

The CDR3: CASSTPGSLLNSPLHF. CDR3 in DNA: TGTGCCAGTAGTACTCCAGGGTCACTATTGAATTCACCCCTCCACTTT. The chain couples TRBV19 to TRBJ1-6; a possible D gene is TRBD1 (5 bases). The V and J ends lost 4 bases and 7 bases respectively, with 17 bases between them. Germline V gene data show CDR1 as LNHDA and CDR2 as SQIVND (reference sequence). CDR3 length: 16 amino acids.

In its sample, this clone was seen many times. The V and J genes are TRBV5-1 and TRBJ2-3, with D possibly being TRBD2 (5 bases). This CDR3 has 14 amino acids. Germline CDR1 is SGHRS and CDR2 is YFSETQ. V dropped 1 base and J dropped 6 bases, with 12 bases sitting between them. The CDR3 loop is CASSLRGIADTQYF. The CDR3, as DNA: TGCGCCAGCAGCTTGCGGGGAATAGCGGATACGCAGTATTTT.